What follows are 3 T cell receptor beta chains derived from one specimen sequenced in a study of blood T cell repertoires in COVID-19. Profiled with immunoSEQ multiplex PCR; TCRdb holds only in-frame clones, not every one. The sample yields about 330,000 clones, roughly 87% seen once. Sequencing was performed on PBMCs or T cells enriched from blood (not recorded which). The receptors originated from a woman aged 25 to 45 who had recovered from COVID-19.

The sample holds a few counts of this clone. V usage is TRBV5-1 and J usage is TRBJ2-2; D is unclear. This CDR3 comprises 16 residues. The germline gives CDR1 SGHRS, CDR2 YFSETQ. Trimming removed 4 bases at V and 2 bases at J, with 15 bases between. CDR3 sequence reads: CASSLSQVGNTGELFF. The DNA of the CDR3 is TGCGCCAGCAGCCTCTCCCAGGTCGGAAACACCGGGGAGCTGTTTTTT.

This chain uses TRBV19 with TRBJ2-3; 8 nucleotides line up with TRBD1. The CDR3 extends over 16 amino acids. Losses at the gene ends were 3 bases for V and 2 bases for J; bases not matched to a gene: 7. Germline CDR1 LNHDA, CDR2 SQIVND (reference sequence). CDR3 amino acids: CASSMRQGADTDTQYF. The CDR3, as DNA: TGTGCCAGTAGTATGCGTCAGGGGGCTGACACAGATACGCAGTATTTT.

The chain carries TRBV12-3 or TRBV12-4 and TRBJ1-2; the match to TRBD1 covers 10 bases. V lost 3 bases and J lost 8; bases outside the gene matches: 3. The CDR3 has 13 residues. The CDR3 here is CASSFGTGAGYTF. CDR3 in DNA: TGTGCCAGCAGTTTTGGGACAGGGGCAGGCTACACCTTC.